This is a list of T cell receptor beta chains from one sample in a study of blood T cell repertoires in COVID-19. Data came from immunoSEQ multiplex PCR; TCRdb stores just in-frame clones and leaves some out. In the table there are around 60,000 clones, over 75% of which are singletons. Sequencing input: peripheral blood. Every receptor here comes from a man at least 80 years old with active or convalescent COVID-19. The CDR3 runs from the conserved cysteine through the conserved F or W. A D gene is named only where the DNA matches it firmly. Some rows have no size entry. The others give once, few or many, or a class for an expanded clone.

clone_size	v_call	j_call	d_call	cdr3_length	cdr3_aa	cdr3_nt
NA	TRBV5-6	TRBJ1-4	NA	15	CASSPSGSSYEKLFF	TGTGCCAGCAGCCCGTCGGGAAGTTCCTATGAAAAACTGTTTTTT
NA	TRBV24-1	TRBJ2-5	NA	15	CATSESGLYQETQYF	TGTGCCACCAGTGAATCCGGTCTTTACCAAGAGACCCAGTACTTC
once	TRBV28	TRBJ2-1	TRBD1	15	CASITSGTGINEQFF	TGTGCCAGCATTACTTCTGGGACAGGCATAAATGAGCAGTTCTTC
NA	TRBV27	TRBJ1-1	TRBD1	15	CASTLSGTGLSEAFF	TGTGCCAGCACCCTCTCCGGGACAGGGCTGAGTGAAGCTTTCTTT
NA	TRBV27	TRBJ2-1	NA	13	CATLGSGRNEQFF	TGTGCCACCCTAGGTAGCGGACGCAATGAGCAGTTCTTC
NA	TRBV5-4	TRBJ2-3	NA	13	CASSVFSTDTQYF	TGTGCCAGCAGCGTATTTAGCACAGATACGCAGTATTTT
once	TRBV7-8	TRBJ2-1	TRBD2	15	CASSARLAGEDEQFF	TGTGCCAGCAGCGCGAGACTAGCGGGAGAGGATGAGCAGTTCTTC
NA	TRBV13	TRBJ2-2	NA	15	CASSLDPGTTGELFF	TGTGCCAGCAGCTTAGATCCAGGGACTACCGGGGAGCTGTTTTTT
NA	TRBV9	TRBJ2-1	NA	14	CASSVGNPYNEQFF	TGTGCCAGCAGCGTAGGTAATCCCTACAATGAGCAGTTCTTC
NA	TRBV7-9	TRBJ2-7	TRBD2	14	CASSSPSGKGEQYF	TGTGCCAGCAGCTCCCCAAGCGGGAAGGGCGAGCAGTACTTC